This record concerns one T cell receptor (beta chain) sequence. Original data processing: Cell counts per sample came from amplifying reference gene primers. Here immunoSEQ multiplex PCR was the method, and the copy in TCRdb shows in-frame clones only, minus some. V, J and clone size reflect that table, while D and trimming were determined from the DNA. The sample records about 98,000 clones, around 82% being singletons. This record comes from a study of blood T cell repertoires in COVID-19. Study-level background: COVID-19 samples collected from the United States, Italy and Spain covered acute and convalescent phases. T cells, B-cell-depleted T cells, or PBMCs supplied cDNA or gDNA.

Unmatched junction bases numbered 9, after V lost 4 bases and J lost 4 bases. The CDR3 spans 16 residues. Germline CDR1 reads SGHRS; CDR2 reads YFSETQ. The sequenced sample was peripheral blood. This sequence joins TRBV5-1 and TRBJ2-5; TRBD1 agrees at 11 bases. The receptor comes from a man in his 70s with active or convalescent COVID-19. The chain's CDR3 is CASSQTPGTGGETQYF. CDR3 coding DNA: TGCGCCAGCAGCCAAACACCCGGGACAGGGGGAGAGACCCAGTACTTC.